The 7 T cell receptor beta chains reported below all come from one sample, sequenced in a study of human T cells and chemical hapten exposure. Using its own MiXCR run on the 5' RACE reads, TCRdb lists one record per CDR3 protein. The profile shows about 81,000 distinct CDR3 sequences, roughly 8% of them singletons. From whole blood left unfractionated, total RNA was extracted. The receptors here all came from a male donor in good health.

This clonotype was counted a few times. V gene TRBV3-1 combines with J gene TRBJ2-3, with 11 bases that match TRBD2. Trimming took 1 base from V and 9 from J; bases not matched to a gene: 9. The CDR3 length is 16 residues. CDR1 and CDR2 from the germline V gene are LGHDT and YNNKEL (reference sequence). The CDR3 DNA reads TGTGCCAGCAGCCAAGCCGCGGCTAGCGGGAGGTCGACGCAGTATTTT. Translated: CASSQAAASGRSTQYF.

In its sample, this clonotype was seen a few times. The rearrangement uses TRBV7-8 and TRBJ1-6, with TRBD1 as a possible D gene (6 bases). CDR1 SGHVS and CDR2 FQNEAQ come from the germline V gene. CDR3 length: 16 amino acids. V lost 5 bases to trimming and J lost 4 bases, with 15 bases between them. The CDR3 nucleotides are TGTGCCAGCAGCCCATCCGGACAGCCATATAATTCACCCCTCCACTTT. Encoded protein: CASSPSGQPYNSPLHF.

This clonotype was found many times. The genes are TRBV19 and TRBJ2-7; 7 bases align to TRBD2. The CDR3 covers 15 residues. Trimming removed 3 bases from V and 6 bases from J; junction bases left unmatched: 11. CDR1 LNHDA and CDR2 SQIVND come from the germline V gene (reference sequence). In nucleotides, the CDR3 is TGTGCCAGTAGTATCTTTGGCGGGAGTTCCGGCGAGCAGTACTTC. It is translated as CASSIFGGSSGEQYF.

The sample holds many counts of this clonotype. This rearrangement joins TRBV7-9 to TRBJ2-1; possible D gene TRBD2, 6 bases. The CDR3 runs to 13 residues. Trimming removed 2 bases from V and 5 bases from J, with 7 bases in between. Germline V gene sequence: CDR1 SEHNR, CDR2 FQNEAQ (reference sequence). The chain's CDR3 is CASSLSGDNEQFF. CDR3 in DNA: TGTGCCAGCAGCTTATCGGGAGACAATGAGCAGTTCTTC.

Here the CDR3 reads CSARDPRPNNEQFF. Here the CDR3 DNA reads TGCAGTGCTAGAGATCCACGTCCAAACAATGAGCAGTTCTTC. The chain links TRBV20-1 to TRBJ2-1, with D unresolved. From germline, CDR1 is DFQATT and CDR2 SNEGSKA (reference sequence). Trimming stripped 0 bases from V and 5 bases from J, with 11 bases between. CDR3 length equals 14 residues.

For this clonotype: Just one base apart from a much larger clone, this may be a read error. The genes are TRBV10-3 and TRBJ2-3; TRBD2 aligns across 8 bases. The CDR3 totals 15 residues. The germline gives CDR1 ENHRY, CDR2 SYGVKD. The CDR3 DNA is TGTGCCATCAGCAAAACTAGCGGAGGCACAGATAAGCAGTATTTT. The encoded protein is CAISKTSGGTDKQYF.

This clonotype was picked up many times. V usage is TRBV5-6 and J usage is TRBJ2-2; tentatively, D is TRBD1 (6 bases). The germline V gene has CDR1 SGHDT and CDR2 YYEEEE. The CDR3 extends over 16 amino acids. Deletions cut 0 bases from V and 0 bases from J, with 9 bases between. CDR3 loop: CASSLETGANTGELFF. Written as DNA, the CDR3 is TGTGCCAGCAGCTTGGAGACAGGCGCGAACACCGGGGAGCTGTTTTTT.